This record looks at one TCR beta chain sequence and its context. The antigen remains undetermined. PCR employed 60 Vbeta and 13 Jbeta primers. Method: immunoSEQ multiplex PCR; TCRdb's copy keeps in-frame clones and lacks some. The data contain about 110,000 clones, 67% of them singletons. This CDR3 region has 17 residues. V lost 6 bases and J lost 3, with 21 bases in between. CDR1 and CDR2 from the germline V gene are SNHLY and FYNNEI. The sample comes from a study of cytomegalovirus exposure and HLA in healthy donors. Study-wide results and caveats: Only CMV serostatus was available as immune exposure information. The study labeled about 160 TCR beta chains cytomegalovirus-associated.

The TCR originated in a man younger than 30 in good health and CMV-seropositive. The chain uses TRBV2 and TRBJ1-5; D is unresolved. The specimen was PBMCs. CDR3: CASRPEGRKVSNQPQHF. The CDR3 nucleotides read TGTGCCAGCAGGCCAGAGGGTCGAAAGGTCTCCAATCAGCCCCAGCATTTT.